These T cell receptor beta chains were read from a single sample in a study of cytomegalovirus exposure and HLA in healthy donors. Clones were read by immunoSEQ multiplex PCR, and TCRdb kept only the in-frame ones, dropping some. The sample gives roughly 110,000 clones, around 80% of which show up once; 2% to 3% is in the top ten. Sequenced material: PBMCs. The receptors derive from a man aged 25 to 45 in good health and CMV-seropositive. CDR3s include the opening cysteine and the closing phenylalanine or tryptophan. The D gene is left open where the match is weak. Clone sizes are given selectively: once, few, many, or a class where the clone is expanded.

-	TRBV7-8	TRBJ2-1	TRBD2	CASSPPRAGAYNEQFF	TGTGCCAGCAGTCCTCCCAGGGCGGGGGCCTACAATGAGCAGTTCTTC
-	TRBV19	TRBJ2-2	-	CASRGAGELFF	TGTGCCAGTAGGGGGGCAGGGGAGCTGTTTTTT
-	TRBV6-5	TRBJ1-2	-	CASSFSSTGVFYGYTF	TGTGCCAGCAGTTTTTCGTCGACAGGAGTCTTCTATGGCTACACCTTC
-	TRBV2	TRBJ2-3	-	CASSESSPTDTQYF	TGTGCCAGCAGTGAAAGTAGCCCCACAGATACGCAGTATTTT
-	TRBV6-1	TRBJ1-1	-	CASSERAGRRQEAFF	TGTGCCAGCAGTGAACGGGCTGGAAGGAGGCAGGAAGCTTTCTTT
-	TRBV29-1	TRBJ2-6	TRBD1	CSVLGQGADGANGLTF	TGCAGCGTCCTCGGACAGGGGGCTGACGGGGCCAACGGCCTGACTTTC
once	TRBV2	TRBJ1-3	-	CASSEGVFSGNTIYF	TGTGCCAGCTCCGAAGGGGTGTTCTCTGGAAACACCATATATTTT
-	TRBV19	TRBJ1-6	TRBD1	CASSDRGSYNSPLHF	TGTGCCAGTAGTGACAGGGGATCCTATAATTCACCCCTCCACTTT
-	TRBV9	TRBJ1-6	-	CASSAGALGRVGSPLHF	TGTGCCAGCAGCGCAGGGGCCCTAGGGAGAGTGGGCTCACCCCTCCACTTT
-	TRBV5-6	TRBJ2-2	-	CASSWSSGELFF	TGTGCCAGCAGCTGGAGTAGCGGGGAGCTGTTTTTT
-	TRBV9	TRBJ1-1	TRBD1	CASSVAPDREAFF	TGTGCCAGCAGCGTAGCTCCGGACAGGGAGGCTTTCTTT
-	TRBV9	TRBJ2-1	TRBD2	CASSGGLAKNEQFF	TGTGCCAGCAGCGGGGGACTAGCAAAGAATGAGCAGTTCTTC
-	TRBV5-1	TRBJ2-1	TRBD2	CASRSSGGAYNEQFF	TGCGCCAGCAGAAGTAGCGGGGGGGCCTACAATGAGCAGTTCTTC
-	TRBV27	TRBJ1-5	-	CASSVAGRADQPQHF	TGTGCCAGCAGTGTTGCGGGGCGAGCCGATCAGCCCCAGCATTTT
-	TRBV10-3	TRBJ1-4	-	CAISDQGHDEKLFF	TGTGCCATCAGTGATCAGGGGCATGATGAAAAACTGTTTTTT
-	TRBV12-5	TRBJ2-3	TRBD2	CASAGNSGGRIDTQYF	TGTGCTAGTGCGGGGAACAGCGGGGGTAGGATAGATACGCAGTATTTT
-	TRBV27	TRBJ1-1	-	CASSLSGVTEAFF	TGTGCCAGCAGTTTATCAGGGGTAACTGAAGCTTTCTTT
-	TRBV2	TRBJ2-2	-	CASSGRGAGELFF	TGTGCCAGCAGTGGACGCGGAGCCGGGGAGCTGTTTTTT
-	TRBV9	TRBJ2-3	-	CASSVLPRTTDTQYF	TGTGCCAGCAGCGTGCTGCCTAGAACCACAGATACGCAGTATTTT
-	TRBV5-1	TRBJ2-7	-	CASSPGLSGVEQYF	TGCGCCAGCAGCCCGGGACTCTCTGGTGTCGAGCAGTACTTC
-	TRBV11-3	TRBJ1-3	-	CASSPRQQRSGNTIYF	TGTGCCAGCAGCCCCCGACAGCAACGCTCTGGAAACACCATATATTTT
-	TRBV6-4	TRBJ2-3	-	CASSDSTGADTQYF	TGTGCCAGCAGTGACTCGACGGGAGCAGATACGCAGTATTTT
-	TRBV11-2	TRBJ2-1	TRBD2	CASSLVNQRGQFF	TGTGCCAGCAGCTTAGTGAATCAGCGGGGGCAGTTCTTC
-	TRBV6-1	TRBJ2-1	TRBD2	CASSAAGGQNEQFF	TGTGCCAGCAGTGCAGCGGGGGGGCAGAATGAGCAGTTCTTC
once	TRBV4-2	TRBJ2-1	TRBD2	CASSQDLPIPAGGNNEQFF	TGTGCCAGCAGCCAAGATCTCCCTATCCCAGCGGGGGGGAACAATGAGCAGTTCTTC
-	TRBV30	TRBJ2-5	-	CAWSVSRVQETQYF	TGTGCCTGGAGTGTGTCGCGGGTACAAGAGACCCAGTACTTC
-	TRBV10-3	TRBJ1-1	-	CAIRSGYTEAFF	TGTGCCATCCGATCCGGGTACACTGAAGCTTTCTTT
few	TRBV11-1	TRBJ1-5	-	CASSLDSNNQPQHF	TGTGCCAGCAGCTTAGACAGCAACAATCAGCCCCAGCATTTT
-	TRBV30	TRBJ2-3	TRBD1	CAWGQGITDTQYF	TGTGCCTGGGGACAGGGGATAACAGATACGCAGTATTTT
-	TRBV11-2	TRBJ1-3	-	CASSAGQSSPPGNTIYF	TGTGCCAGCAGCGCAGGACAGAGTTCCCCACCGGGAAACACCATATATTTT
-	TRBV25-1	TRBJ1-2	TRBD1	CASSPTGQNYGYTF	TGTGCCAGCAGTCCAACGGGACAGAACTATGGCTACACCTTC
-	TRBV19	TRBJ2-7	-	CASSKADSYEQYF	TGTGCCAGTAGTAAAGCGGATTCCTACGAGCAGTACTTC
few	TRBV5-1	TRBJ1-1	-	CASTLGGGRGNTEAFF	TGCGCCAGCACCCTTGGGGGGGGGAGAGGGAACACTGAAGCTTTCTTT
-	TRBV6-4	TRBJ2-1	TRBD2	CASSYRGGGTYNEQFF	TGTGCCAGCAGTTACCGTGGGGGGGGAACCTACAATGAGCAGTTCTTC
-	TRBV27	TRBJ1-6	TRBD1	CASSRSGTGSNSPLHF	TGTGCCAGCAGTAGATCCGGGACAGGGTCCAATTCACCCCTCCACTTT
-	TRBV5-1	TRBJ1-1	TRBD1	CASSSRQGTNTEAFF	TGCGCCAGCAGCTCACGACAGGGTACGAACACTGAAGCTTTCTTT
-	TRBV14	TRBJ1-2	-	CASSQTVYGYTF	TGTGCCAGCAGCCAAACAGTCTATGGCTACACCTTC
-	TRBV4-2	TRBJ2-7	TRBD1	CASSPGQGDYEQYF	TGTGCCAGCAGCCCGGGACAGGGTGACTACGAGCAGTACTTC
once	TRBV25-1	TRBJ1-2	-	CASSGNKKSERANYGYTF	TGTGCCAGCAGTGGAAACAAAAAAAGTGAGAGGGCCAACTATGGCTACACCTTC
-	TRBV19	TRBJ1-4	-	CASSFRDNNEKLFF	TGTGCCAGTAGTTTCCGGGACAATAATGAAAAACTGTTTTTT
-	TRBV5-1	TRBJ1-4	TRBD1	CASRSGGAGNEKLFF	TGCGCCAGCAGGTCAGGGGGCGCGGGTAATGAAAAACTGTTTTTT
-	TRBV5-5	TRBJ2-4	TRBD2	CASSLRLAGMENIQYF	TGTGCCAGCAGCTTAAGGTTAGCGGGGATGGAAAACATTCAGTACTTC
-	TRBV2	TRBJ2-3	TRBD2	CASTGSGGTTDTQYF	TGTGCCAGCACTGGAAGCGGGGGGACCACAGATACGCAGTATTTT
-	TRBV30	TRBJ1-5	TRBD1	CACGTAHQPQHF	TGTGCCTGTGGGACAGCACATCAGCCCCAGCATTTT
-	TRBV6-1	TRBJ2-2	-	CASGALGAGELFF	TGTGCCAGCGGGGCGTTAGGCGCCGGGGAGCTGTTTTTT
-	TRBV19	TRBJ2-2	-	CASSIGQDTGELFF	TGTGCCAGTAGTATAGGACAGGACACCGGGGAGCTGTTTTTT
-	TRBV9	TRBJ1-4	-	CASSVGGRQTNEKLFF	TGTGCCAGCAGCGTAGGAGGCCGGCAGACTAATGAAAAACTGTTTTTT
-	TRBV4-2	TRBJ1-6	-	CASSQDLGGSYNSPLHF	TGTGCCAGCAGCCAAGATCTGGGGGGCTCCTATAATTCACCCCTCCACTTT
-	TRBV10-3	TRBJ2-5	TRBD1	CAISGDRGTQYF	TGTGCCATCAGTGGAGACAGGGGGACCCAGTACTTC
-	TRBV20-1	TRBJ2-7	-	CSARDLYEQYF	TGCAGTGCTAGAGATCTCTACGAGCAGTACTTC
few	TRBV11-2	TRBJ2-6	-	CASSLTDLWANGLTF	TGTGCCAGCAGCTTAACCGATTTGTGGGCCAACGGCCTGACTTTC
-	TRBV9	TRBJ1-6	-	CASSVDGGSWSPLHF	TGTGCCAGCAGCGTAGATGGAGGGTCTTGGTCACCCCTCCACTTT
-	TRBV9	TRBJ2-2	-	CASSVGGRAAGELFF	TGTGCCAGCAGCGTAGGAGGCAGGGCAGCCGGGGAGCTGTTTTTT
once	TRBV4-1	TRBJ1-6	-	CASSQSLSPLHF	TGCGCCAGCAGCCAGAGCCTATCACCCCTCCACTTT
-	TRBV30	TRBJ1-2	TRBD1	CAWRQGGLGYTF	TGTGCCTGGAGACAGGGGGGTCTGGGCTACACCTTC